The following is a T cell receptor beta chain sequence with its context. One end of the junction is discordant with germline, which a read error may explain. Original processing methods: Reference gene primer amplification gave nucleated cell count estimates. Sequenced by immunoSEQ multiplex PCR; TCRdb stores in-frame clones only, minus some. Clone size and V and J calls were adopted from that table, with D and trimming inferred from the DNA. The repertoire holds 250,000 to 300,000 clones, with 88% as singletons. This sample was included in a study of blood T cell repertoires in COVID-19. Across the whole study: Donors in the United States, Italy and Spain gave samples during acute or convalescent COVID-19. T cells, B-cell-depleted T cells, or PBMCs provided the cDNA or gDNA that served as material.

Patients of the Seattle cohort, enrolled during active infection, were followed longitudinally. Sequenced material: peripheral blood. The receptor comes from a woman younger than 45 with COVID-19, enrolled during active disease.

The CDR3 coding sequence is TGTGCCAGCAGTACACAGCCCCAGGGAAGTGACTTC. It yields the protein CASSTQPQGSDF. This rearrangement joins TRBV28 to TRBJ2-7, with D tentatively TRBD1 (5 bases). The CDR3 runs 12 residues. CDR1 and CDR2 from the germline V gene are MDHEN and SYDVKM.